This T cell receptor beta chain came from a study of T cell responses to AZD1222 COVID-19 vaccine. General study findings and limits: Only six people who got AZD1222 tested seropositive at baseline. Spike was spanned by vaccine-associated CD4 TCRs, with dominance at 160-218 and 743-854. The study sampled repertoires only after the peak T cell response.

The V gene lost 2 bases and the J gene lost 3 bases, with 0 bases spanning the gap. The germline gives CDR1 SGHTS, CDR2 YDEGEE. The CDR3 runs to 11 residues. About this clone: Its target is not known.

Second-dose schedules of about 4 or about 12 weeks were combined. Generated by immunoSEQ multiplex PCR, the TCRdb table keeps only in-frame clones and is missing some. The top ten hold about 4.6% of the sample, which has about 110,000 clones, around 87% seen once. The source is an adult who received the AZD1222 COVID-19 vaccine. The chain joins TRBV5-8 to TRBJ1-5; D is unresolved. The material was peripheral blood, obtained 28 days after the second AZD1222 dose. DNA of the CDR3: TGTGCCAGCAGCTTCAATCAGCCCCAGCATTTT. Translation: CASSFNQPQHF.